The T cell receptor (beta chain) described here comes from a study of T cells in Graves' hyperthyroidism and ophthalmopathy. This clonotype was seen at least ten times. Researchers amplified the TCR beta CDR3 regions from RNA transcripts. The TCR CDR3 first-round RT-PCR relied on the HTBI primer set. TCRdb called the multiplex PCR reads again in MiXCR, with one record for every CDR3 protein. The sample carries around 600,000 distinct CDR3 sequences, over 40% recorded once. This CDR3 has 13 residues. J lost 5 bases, V lost 7 bases, and 4 bases had no gene match. The TCR comes from an adult man with Graves' disease, either hyperthyroidism or ophthalmopathy (not recorded which). The sequenced sample was peripheral blood or thyroid tissue (not recorded which). The chain uses TRBV12-3 or TRBV12-4 and TRBJ2-5, with 10 bases aligning to TRBD1. CDR3 DNA sequence: TGTGCCAGCACGCCGGGACAGGGGGAGACCCAGTACTTC. Protein sequence: CASTPGQGETQYF.